One sample yielded the 3 T cell receptor beta chains listed below, sequenced in a study of control samples from healthy donors and cancer patients. Sequencing was performed with immunoSEQ multiplex PCR; in TCRdb, only in-frame clones are kept and a portion is missing. Of 150,000 to 200,000 clones in the sample, 80% to 90% were seen once. Sequencing used blood. Every receptor here comes from a man aged 18 to 29 in good health.

V gene TRBV6-5 combines with J gene TRBJ2-7; D not resolved. Per the germline V gene, CDR1 is MNHEY and CDR2 is SVGAGI. The CDR3 is 12 residues long. V was clipped by 7 bases and J by 6 bases, with 13 bases between them. In nucleotides, the CDR3 is TGTGCCAGCACCTCCTCCTTTCGCGAGCAGTACTTC. Its protein product is CASTSSFREQYF.

This sequence joins TRBV6-5 and TRBJ1-1, with a possible D match to TRBD1 (5 bases). CDR1 is MNHEY, CDR2 SVGAGI, per germline. V lost 7 bases to trimming and J lost 0 bases, with 12 bases between them. This CDR3 spans 14 amino acids. The CDR3 reads CASKSRALNTEAFF. CDR3 DNA sequence: TGTGCCAGCAAATCCAGGGCCCTGAACACTGAAGCTTTCTTT.

This rearrangement joins TRBV4-3 to TRBJ1-2; D not certain. The germline V gene has CDR1 LGHNA and CDR2 YSLEER. Between the trimmed V and J ends, which lost 0 bases and 4 bases, there was a span of 12 bases. CDR3 length: 15 residues. The CDR3 loop reads CASSQDTSLGYGYTF. In nucleotides, the CDR3 is TGCGCCAGCAGCCAAGATACGAGCCTGGGCTATGGCTACACCTTC.